The sequence of this T cell receptor (beta chain) was determined in a study of T-cell reconstitution after alpha-beta-depleted transplantation in children. This clonotype was observed a handful of times. The germline V and J ends were trimmed by 3 bases and 5 bases, with 8 bases remaining between them. The CDR3 contains 12 residues. CDR1 SEHNR and CDR2 FQNEAQ come from the germline V gene (reference sequence). Unique molecular identifiers featured in how the TCRbeta library was prepared. TCRdb independently ran MiXCR on the PCR reads; one entry per CDR3 protein. The sample lists around 110,000 distinct CDR3 sequences; about a tenth were seen once.

The material was PBMCs, obtained before TCRalphabeta/CD19-depleted stem cell transplant. The receptor was isolated from a boy aged 2-15 years with acute lymphoblastic leukemia, due to receive a stem cell transplant. The chain has TRBV7-9 and TRBJ2-7, with TRBD1 as a possible D gene (5 bases). CDR3: CASSFDRDEQYF. DNA of the CDR3: TGTGCCAGCAGCTTTGACAGAGACGAGCAGTACTTC.